The present T cell receptor (beta chain) was sequenced within a study of shared clonotypes between healthy human individuals. This clone is a singleton in its sample. The assay was immunoSEQ multiplex PCR, and TCRdb's table has in-frame clones only and misses some. The sample holds roughly 2,300,000 clones, less than 95% seen once. V gave up 4 bases and J gave up 6 bases, with 8 bases separating them. Germline loops: CDR1 SQVTM, CDR2 ANQGSEA. This CDR3 region has 11 residues. The sequenced sample was naive CD4+ T cells from PBMCs. The subset: CD45RA+ positively selected. The clonotype originates from a man younger than 35 in good health. Some clones in this sample may be carry-over from other donors' samples. The rearrangement links TRBV29-1 to TRBJ2-3, with D possibly called TRBD1 or TRBD2 (5 bases each). The CDR3 region is CSVGWGDTQYF. The DNA for the CDR3 is TGCAGCGTTGGGTGGGGGGATACGCAGTATTTT.